This TCR beta chain is drawn from a study of blood T cell repertoires in COVID-19. Overall study: The United States, Italy and Spain supplied acute and convalescent COVID-19 samples.

Only in-frame clones appear in the TCRdb table, and some are missing; sequencing was by immunoSEQ multiplex PCR. Here the sample spans under 250,000 clones, roughly 88% being singletons. V lost 4 bases and J lost 4; bases outside the gene matches: 10. Germline-derived CDR1 and CDR2 are LGHNA and YNFKEQ. CDR3 length: 15 residues. The receptor was isolated from a young woman who had been exposed to COVID-19. V gene TRBV4-2 combines with J gene TRBJ2-7; 7 bases agree with TRBD1. The sequenced sample consisted of PBMCs or T cells enriched from blood (not recorded which). CDR3 region: CASSPWTGGAYEQYF. The CDR3 DNA follows: TGTGCCAGCAGCCCTTGGACAGGTGGGGCATACGAGCAGTACTTC.